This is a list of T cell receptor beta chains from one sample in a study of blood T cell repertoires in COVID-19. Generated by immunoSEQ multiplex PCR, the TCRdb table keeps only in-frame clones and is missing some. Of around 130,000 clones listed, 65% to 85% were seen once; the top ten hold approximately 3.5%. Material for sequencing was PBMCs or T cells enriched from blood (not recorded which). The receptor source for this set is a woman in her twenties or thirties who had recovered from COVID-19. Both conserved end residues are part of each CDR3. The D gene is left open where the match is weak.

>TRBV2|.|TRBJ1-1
TGTGCCAGCACTCCGCGTGGGACACCGAACACTGAAGCTTTCTTT
CASTPRGTPNTEAFF
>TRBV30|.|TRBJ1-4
TGTGCCTGGAGTAGGCAGGCTAATGAAAAACTGTTTTTT
CAWSRQANEKLFF
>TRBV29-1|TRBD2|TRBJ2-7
TGCAGCGGGGCGGGGGGCGCGGCTAGTTCCTACGAGCAGTACTTC
CSGAGGAASSYEQYF
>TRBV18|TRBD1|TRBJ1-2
TGTGCCAGCTCACCGTCGGGACAGGCGGGCTACACCTTC
CASSPSGQAGYTF
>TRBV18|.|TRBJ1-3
TGTGCCAGCTCACCACCTGGGGCCTGGGGAGGTTCTGGAAACACCATATATTTT
CASSPPGAWGGSGNTIYF
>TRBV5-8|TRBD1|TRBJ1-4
TGTGCCAGCAGCTTCCGACAGGGAGGAAAACTGTTTTTT
CASSFRQGGKLFF
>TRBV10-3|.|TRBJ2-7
TGTGCCATCAGCGGAGACTGGCGGGATCAGTACTTC
CAISGDWRDQYF
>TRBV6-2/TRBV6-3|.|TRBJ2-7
TGTGCCAGCAGTTCCCTTATACAGGGGAGGTCCTACGAGCAGTACTTC
CASSSLIQGRSYEQYF
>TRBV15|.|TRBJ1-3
TGTGCCACCAGCAGGAGCTTTGAGGTGGGGGCATCTGGAAACACCATATATTTT
CATSRSFEVGASGNTIYF
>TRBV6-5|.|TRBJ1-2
TGTGCCAGCAGTTACTCAGTGGGGGGGACCTATGGCTACACCTTC
CASSYSVGGTYGYTF
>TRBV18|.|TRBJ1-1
TGTGCCAGCTCACCACCGTTGACACCCTTGAACACTGAAGCTTTCTTT
CASSPPLTPLNTEAFF
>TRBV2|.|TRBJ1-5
TGTGCCAGCAGTGGAGGGTATAGTAGCAATCAGCCCCAGCATTTT
CASSGGYSSNQPQHF
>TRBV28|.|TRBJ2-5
TGTGCCAGCAGTTTTTTGGGGGCTGGGGAAGAGACCCAGTACTTC
CASSFLGAGEETQYF
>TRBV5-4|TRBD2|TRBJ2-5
TGTGCCAGCAGCTCGGGACTAGCGGGAGGCGTCCAAGAGACCCAGTACTTC
CASSSGLAGGVQETQYF
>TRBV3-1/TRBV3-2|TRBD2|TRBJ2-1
TGTGCCAGCAGCCGGGGGGAGGGCTCCTACAATGAGCAGTTCTTC
CASSRGEGSYNEQFF
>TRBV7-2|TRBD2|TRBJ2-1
TGTGCCAGCAGCGTCGCCGGGACTATAGAGCAGTTCTTC
CASSVAGTIEQFF
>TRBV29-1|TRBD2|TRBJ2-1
TGCAGCGGGAAGGGACTAGCGGGTTGGGGGAATGAGCAGTTCTTC
CSGKGLAGWGNEQFF